This is a list of T cell receptor beta chains from one sample in a study of cytomegalovirus exposure and HLA in healthy donors. Sequencing was performed with immunoSEQ multiplex PCR; in TCRdb, only in-frame clones are kept and a portion is missing. The sample consists of 100,000 to 150,000 clones, approximately 80% of them appearing once. Sequenced input: PBMCs. The receptors derive from a woman aged 55-75 years in good health and CMV-seronegative. Each CDR3 is given with its conserved first and last residue. Fields, in order: J gene, V gene, D gene, clone size, CDR3 protein, CDR3 DNA. D genes are given only for firm matches. Some rows have no size entry. The others give once, few or many, or a class for an expanded clone.

TRBJ1-1,TRBV5-6,-,-,CASSLWNRDQRNTEAFF,TGTGCCAGCAGCTTGTGGAACAGGGATCAAAGGAACACTGAAGCTTTCTTT
TRBJ2-5,TRBV7-9,TRBD2,-,CASSSPGTSGTETQYF,TGTGCCAGCAGCTCCCCCGGGACTAGCGGGACGGAGACCCAGTACTTC
TRBJ1-1,TRBV14,-,once,CASSQAFQRRANTEAFF,TGTGCCAGCAGCCAGGCTTTCCAAAGGAGAGCGAACACTGAAGCTTTCTTT
TRBJ2-2,TRBV28,TRBD2,few,CASSFPGRPNTGELFF,TGTGCCAGCAGTTTCCCCGGGAGGCCGAACACCGGGGAGCTGTTTTTT
TRBJ2-7,TRBV5-1,-,few,CASSWRLAYEQYF,TGCGCCAGCAGCTGGAGACTAGCCTACGAGCAGTACTTC
TRBJ2-7,TRBV5-4,TRBD1,-,CASSTLQGAYEQYF,TGTGCCAGCAGCACTCTGCAGGGGGCCTACGAGCAGTACTTC
TRBJ1-1,TRBV4-2,TRBD1,few,CASSPRDRRNTEAFF,TGTGCCAGCAGCCCAAGGGACAGGCGGAACACTGAAGCTTTCTTT
TRBJ2-1,TRBV7-9,TRBD2,-,CASSPPGREAYNEQFF,TGTGCCAGCAGCCCCCCAGGGAGGGAAGCTTACAATGAGCAGTTCTTC
TRBJ1-2,TRBV6-1,-,-,CASSEDGDIIGGYTF,TGTGCCAGCAGTGAAGATGGGGACATAATAGGGGGCTACACCTTC
TRBJ2-1,TRBV4-1,-,few,CASSQEAWEDEQFF,TGCGCCAGCAGCCAAGAGGCCTGGGAGGATGAGCAGTTCTTC
TRBJ2-3,TRBV10-2,TRBD2,once,CASSELGGLSTDTQYF,TGCGCCAGCAGTGAGTTGGGGGGGTTGAGCACAGATACGCAGTATTTT
TRBJ1-3,TRBV5-1,TRBD1,-,CASSPGTAGNTIYF,TGCGCCAGCAGCCCAGGGACAGCTGGAAACACCATATATTTT
TRBJ1-4,TRBV5-5,TRBD1,-,CASSPLGQGVKLFF,TGTGCCAGCAGCCCCCTTGGACAGGGGGTAAAACTGTTTTTT
TRBJ2-1,TRBV11-2,TRBD2,-,CASSFLTGGRNEQFF,TGTGCCAGCAGTTTCTTGACGGGGGGAAGGAATGAGCAGTTCTTC
TRBJ2-7,TRBV6-6,-,-,CASSRRTQNEQYF,TGTGCCAGCTCGCGACGGACTCAAAACGAGCAGTACTTC
TRBJ1-4,TRBV4-1,TRBD1,-,CASSRTGTGGTNEKLFF,TGCGCCAGCAGCCGGACCGGGACAGGGGGTACTAATGAAAAACTGTTTTTT
TRBJ2-5,TRBV19,TRBD2,-,CASSTTSGRVQETQYF,TGTGCCAGTAGTACGACTAGCGGGAGGGTCCAAGAGACCCAGTACTTC
TRBJ1-1,TRBV7-9,-,-,CASSFSFEAFF,TGTGCCAGCAGCTTTTCCTTTGAAGCTTTCTTT
TRBJ1-2,TRBV14,-,-,CASSQKTRANYGYTF,TGTGCCAGCAGCCAAAAAACGAGGGCTAACTATGGCTACACCTTC
TRBJ1-5,TRBV5-1,TRBD1,-,CASRGRDRGGVRNQPQHF,TGCGCCAGCAGAGGACGGGACAGGGGGGGGGTTCGCAATCAGCCCCAGCATTTT
TRBJ2-3,TRBV9,TRBD2,-,CASSTQGGTTTDTQYF,TGTGCCAGCAGCACCCAAGGCGGGACTACCACAGATACGCAGTATTTT
TRBJ2-3,TRBV4-2,TRBD2,-,CASSPSAGGHTDTQYF,TGTGCCAGCAGCCCATCCGCGGGGGGGCACACAGATACGCAGTATTTT
TRBJ2-1,TRBV27,TRBD2,-,CASSFQVVTGLAGMEQFF,TGTGCCAGCAGTTTTCAGGTCGTGACAGGACTAGCGGGAATGGAGCAGTTCTTC
TRBJ2-7,TRBV14,TRBD1,-,CASSQTGAFSYEQYF,TGTGCCAGCAGCCAGACAGGGGCCTTCTCCTACGAGCAGTACTTC
TRBJ2-7,TRBV7-9,-,-,CASSLGQGFNEQYF,TGTGCCAGCAGCTTAGGGCAGGGATTTAACGAGCAGTACTTC
TRBJ1-2,TRBV7-2,TRBD1,-,CASSLQGAVNYGYTF,TGTGCCAGCAGCTTACAGGGGGCGGTAAACTATGGCTACACCTTC
TRBJ1-5,TRBV6-1,-,few,CASSILPRNQPQHF,TGTGCCAGCAGTATACTACCGCGCAATCAGCCCCAGCATTTT
TRBJ2-5,TRBV29-1,-,few,CSVERLGGETQYF,TGCAGCGTCGAAAGACTGGGGGGAGAGACCCAGTACTTC
TRBJ2-3,TRBV5-1,-,-,CASSLLPGSTDTQYF,TGCGCCAGCAGCTTGCTTCCAGGGAGCACAGATACGCAGTATTTT
TRBJ1-5,TRBV18,TRBD1,-,CASSPVTGGNQPQHF,TGTGCCAGCTCACCAGTTACAGGGGGCAATCAGCCCCAGCATTTT
TRBJ2-3,TRBV13,-,-,CASSFKTSLTDTQYF,TGTGCCAGCAGCTTTAAAACTAGTCTCACAGATACGCAGTATTTT
TRBJ2-1,TRBV5-1,TRBD2,-,CASSLTGLAGYNEQFF,TGCGCCAGCAGCTTGACGGGGCTAGCGGGGTACAATGAGCAGTTCTTC
TRBJ2-3,TRBV7-3,-,-,CASSTGGAGDTQYF,TGTGCCAGCAGTACCGGAGGGGCTGGAGATACGCAGTATTTT
TRBJ1-2,TRBV30,-,-,CAWSVGGSYGYTF,TGTGCCTGGAGTGTTGGTGGTAGCTATGGCTACACCTTC
TRBJ2-2,TRBV5-1,TRBD2,-,CASSFLAGGSTGELFF,TGCGCCAGCAGCTTCCTAGCGGGAGGTTCCACCGGGGAGCTGTTTTTT
TRBJ2-1,TRBV4-1,TRBD1,-,CASSPRQGGNEQFF,TGCGCCAGCAGCCCCCGACAGGGCGGCAATGAGCAGTTCTTC
TRBJ1-6,TRBV5-1,TRBD1,-,CASSSRPTGTNSPLHF,TGCGCCAGCAGCTCCCGTCCGACAGGGACGAATTCACCCCTCCACTTT
TRBJ1-2,TRBV27,TRBD1,-,CASSLRQGDGYTF,TGTGCCAGCAGTTTACGACAGGGTGATGGCTACACCTTC
TRBJ2-1,TRBV4-1,-,-,CASSPIKGDFGEQFF,TGCGCCAGCAGCCCAATAAAGGGAGACTTCGGTGAGCAGTTCTTC
TRBJ1-6,TRBV7-9,-,-,CASSWGDNSPLHF,TGTGCCAGCAGCTGGGGGGATAATTCACCCCTCCACTTT
TRBJ1-4,TRBV28,-,-,CASSFGPQATNEKLFF,TGTGCCAGCAGTTTCGGCCCACAGGCAACTAATGAAAAACTGTTTTTT
TRBJ2-3,TRBV11-2,TRBD2,-,CASSLNRGGVDTQYF,TGTGCCAGCAGCCTTAATCGCGGGGGGGTTGATACGCAGTATTTT
TRBJ1-1,TRBV7-8,-,once,CASSPRTEVNTEAFF,TGTGCCAGCAGCCCTCGGACGGAGGTGAACACTGAAGCTTTCTTT
TRBJ2-2,TRBV6-5,-,-,CASSLEAGSGELFF,TGTGCCAGCAGTCTTGAGGCTGGCTCCGGGGAGCTGTTTTTT
TRBJ2-7,TRBV6-5,-,once,CASSYSSQRTYEQYF,TGTGCCAGCAGTTACTCGAGCCAGAGGACCTACGAGCAGTACTTC
TRBJ2-7,TRBV6-1,-,-,CASRLEGHEQYF,TGTGCCAGCCGTCTGGAGGGCCACGAGCAGTACTTC
TRBJ2-3,TRBV9,TRBD2,few,CASSVGTSGVSDTQYF,TGTGCCAGCAGCGTTGGGACTAGCGGGGTTTCAGATACGCAGTATTTT
TRBJ1-5,TRBV2,-,-,CASSEGSFGRGLEPQHF,TGTGCCAGCAGTGAGGGATCTTTCGGTCGGGGATTGGAGCCCCAGCATTTT
TRBJ2-5,TRBV4-1,-,-,CASSQVARVRETQYF,TGCGCCAGCAGCCAAGTGGCGAGGGTTCGGGAGACCCAGTACTTC
TRBJ2-4,TRBV4-1,-,-,CASSQDFKGRGGNKNIQYF,TGCGCCAGCAGCCAAGATTTCAAGGGGAGAGGGGGAAACAAAAACATTCAGTACTTC
TRBJ2-7,TRBV7-8,TRBD1,once,CASSLGRDRAFYEQYF,TGTGCCAGCAGCTTGGGGCGTGACAGGGCGTTCTACGAGCAGTACTTC
TRBJ2-7,TRBV6-6,-,few,CASSYSAGESREQYF,TGTGCCAGCAGTTACTCGGCAGGGGAGTCTCGCGAGCAGTACTTC
TRBJ2-5,TRBV18,TRBD1,-,CASSPGQVYQETQYF,TGTGCCAGCTCACCCGGACAGGTCTACCAAGAGACCCAGTACTTC
TRBJ1-1,TRBV18,-,-,CASSLGMGGMNTEAFF,TGTGCCAGCTCACTGGGTATGGGAGGGATGAACACTGAAGCTTTCTTT
TRBJ2-7,TRBV27,TRBD1,-,CASSYRGTGEQYF,TGTGCCAGCAGTTACAGGGGGACGGGCGAGCAGTACTTC
TRBJ2-1,TRBV2,TRBD2,-,CASKASGSSNEQFF,TGTGCCAGTAAGGCTAGCGGGAGTTCGAATGAGCAGTTCTTC
TRBJ2-2,TRBV5-1,TRBD2,once,CASSPLPGTSGHLNTGELFF,TGCGCCAGCAGCCCACTACCGGGGACTAGCGGACACCTGAACACCGGGGAGCTGTTTTTT
TRBJ2-7,TRBV7-3,TRBD2,-,CASSLGGQLAGGPLYF,TGTGCCAGCAGCTTAGGGGGTCAACTAGCGGGAGGGCCGCTGTACTTC
TRBJ2-1,TRBV4-1,TRBD2,-,CASSQAGTSYNEQFF,TGCGCCAGCAGCCAAGCCGGGACTAGTTATAATGAGCAGTTCTTC